This TCR beta chain was recorded in a study of CD8+ T cells in alopecia areata. Study overall: Percent affected scalp area, the SALT score, rated treated patients' severity.

The sample's treatment: oral pan-JAK inhibitor, 5-10 mg twice daily. There are a few counts of this clone. RNA extraction was followed by reverse transcription into cDNA, which acted as the sequencing template. Clones were read by immunoSEQ multiplex PCR, and TCRdb kept only the in-frame ones, dropping some. The table records 150,000 to 200,000 clones, roughly three fifths of them present only once. The material was CD4+ T cells sorted from blood, obtained around week 50, from a patient treated with tofacitinib. This TCR derives from a human donor with alopecia areata.

The CDR3 loop is CASSQAIGTNYGYTF. The CDR3 nucleotides read TGCGCCAGCAGCCAAGCAATAGGGACTAACTATGGCTACACCTTC. The chain combines TRBV4-3 with TRBJ1-2; no reliable D call. Germline lookup yields CDR1 LGHNA and CDR2 YSLEER. The CDR3 loop spans 15 amino acids. Trimming took off 1 base at V and 0 bases at J, with 9 bases between the two ends.